This TCR beta chain was captured in a study of blood T cell repertoires in COVID-19. Measured with immunoSEQ multiplex PCR; TCRdb has only the in-frame clones, and not every one. The table includes fewer than 200,000 clones, 83% detected once. Trimming removed 6 bases from V and 8 bases from J, with 15 bases in between. Germline loops: CDR1 MNHEY, CDR2 SVGAGI. This CDR3 comprises 13 residues. The receptor was derived from a woman aged 45-65 years who had recovered from COVID-19. Sequences were obtained from PBMCs or T cells enriched from blood (not recorded which). The chain is built from TRBV6-5 and TRBJ2-3; perhaps TRBD1 as D (6 bases). The CDR3: CASRGTGTTTQYF. CDR3 nucleotide sequence: TGTGCCAGCAGGGGGACCGGGACAACTACGCAGTATTTT.